The T cell receptor beta chain described here comes from a study of T cells in Graves' hyperthyroidism and ophthalmopathy. Researchers amplified the TCR beta CDR3 regions from RNA transcripts. First-round RT-PCR of the TCR CDR3 relied on the HTBI primer set. TCRdb processed the multiplex PCR reads anew with MiXCR; each CDR3 protein has one entry. This table holds more than 500,000 distinct CDR3 sequences, roughly 45% found once. Overall study results and limits: A 13 V-J signature model discriminated ophthalmopathy versus stable hyperthyroidism.

Comment on this clonotype: Antigen unknown.

The receptor comes from an adult woman with Graves' disease, either hyperthyroidism or ophthalmopathy (not recorded which). The sequenced material came from peripheral blood or thyroid tissue (not recorded which).

In nucleotides, the CDR3 is TGCAGCGTTGATTGGGCGGAGGGGTACGAGCAGTACTTC. It translates to CSVDWAEGYEQYF. V usage is TRBV29-1 and J usage is TRBJ2-7; a possible D gene is TRBD2 (6 bases). Germline V CDR1 and CDR2: SQVTM, ANQGSEA. V was clipped by 3 bases and J by 4 bases, with 13 bases between them. The CDR3 loop spans 13 amino acids.